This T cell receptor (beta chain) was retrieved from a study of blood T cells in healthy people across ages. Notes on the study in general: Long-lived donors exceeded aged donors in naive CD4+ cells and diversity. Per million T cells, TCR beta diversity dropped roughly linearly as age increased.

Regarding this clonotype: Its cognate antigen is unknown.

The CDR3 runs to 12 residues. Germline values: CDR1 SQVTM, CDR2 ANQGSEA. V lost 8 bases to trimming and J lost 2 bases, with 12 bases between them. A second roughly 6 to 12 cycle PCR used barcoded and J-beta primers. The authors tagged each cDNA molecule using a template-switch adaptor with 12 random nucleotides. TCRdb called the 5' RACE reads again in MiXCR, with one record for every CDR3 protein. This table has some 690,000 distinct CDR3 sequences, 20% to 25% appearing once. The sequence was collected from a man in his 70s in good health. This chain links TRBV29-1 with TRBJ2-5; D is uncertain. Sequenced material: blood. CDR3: CSTLGGQETQYF. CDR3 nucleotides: TGCAGCACCTTGGGCGGACAAGAGACCCAGTACTTC.